The 23 T cell receptor beta chains presented below share a single source sample, sequenced in a study of cytomegalovirus exposure and HLA in healthy donors. Researchers ran the PCR with 60 Vbeta and 13 Jbeta primers. Profiled with immunoSEQ multiplex PCR; TCRdb holds only in-frame clones, not every one. The sample shows around 100,000 clones, roughly 80% of them seen only once. Sequencing was carried out using PBMCs. These receptors were taken from a female donor in good health and CMV-seropositive.

The rearrangement joins TRBV6-5 to TRBJ1-1; D is uncertain. Germline loops: CDR1 MNHEY, CDR2 SVGAGI. CDR3 length equals 13 residues. V lost 0 bases to trimming and J lost 1 base, with 3 bases between them. Here the CDR3 DNA reads TGTGCCAGCAGTTACTCGAGGAACACTGAAGCTTTCTTT. Its protein is CASSYSRNTEAFF.

The chain employs TRBV5-1 and TRBJ2-3; no definite D call. In germline, CDR1 is SGHRS, CDR2 YFSETQ. The CDR3 loop spans 14 amino acids. Trimming took 0 bases from V and 2 from J, leaving 7 bases between them. This CDR3 is CASSLVQNTDTQYF. For the CDR3, the DNA is TGCGCCAGCAGCTTGGTCCAGAACACAGATACGCAGTATTTT.

In this sample, this clone turned up a few times. The chain carries TRBV6-5 and TRBJ1-2, with TRBD1 matching 7 bases. The CDR3 loop spans 16 amino acids. After removal of 0 bases from V and 7 bases from J, the junction contained 11 bases not matched to a gene. CDR1 is MNHEY and CDR2 is SVGAGI in the germline V gene. The CDR3 loop is CASSYSFSDRVSGYTF. The CDR3 DNA reads as TGTGCCAGCAGTTACTCGTTTTCCGACAGGGTTAGTGGCTACACCTTC.

This chain joins TRBV4-1 and TRBJ1-2; possible D gene TRBD1, 6 bases. Deletions cut 6 bases from V and 2 bases from J, with 10 bases between. CDR1 and CDR2 from the germline V gene are MGHRA and YSYEKL. The CDR3 has 13 residues. The CDR3 loop is CASSEGVNYGYTF. CDR3 in DNA: TGCGCCAGCAGTGAGGGGGTGAACTATGGCTACACCTTC.

This clone was picked up a small number of times. The chain couples TRBV5-8 to TRBJ1-4; 7 bases match TRBD1. This CDR3 comprises 13 residues. Germline V CDR1 and CDR2: SGHTS, YDEGEE. V was pared by 3 bases and J by 5 bases, with 1 base of the junction left unmatched. CDR3 DNA sequence: TGTGCCAGCAGCTCGGGACAGAATGAAAAACTGTTTTTT. It is translated as CASSSGQNEKLFF.

This rearrangement joins TRBV30 to TRBJ2-5; no clear D. V was trimmed by 5 bases and J by 2 bases, leaving 9 bases between them. The germline CDR1 and CDR2 sequences are GTSNPN and SVGIG (reference sequence). This CDR3 region has 12 residues. Here the CDR3 reads CAWATVQETQYF. CDR3 coding DNA: TGTGCCTGGGCTACGGTGCAAGAGACCCAGTACTTC.

The chain joins TRBV6-6 to TRBJ2-2; no clear D gene. Trimming left V 5 bases short and J 0 bases short, with 10 bases between. The CDR3 is 15 residues long. Germline CDR1 MNHNY, CDR2 SVGAGI (reference sequence). CDR3 sequence reads: CASSQAIPNTGELFF. The CDR3 nucleotides read TGTGCCAGCAGTCAGGCTATCCCGAACACCGGGGAGCTGTTTTTT.

The chain is built from TRBV28 and TRBJ1-5, with 8 positions matching TRBD1. The germline CDR1 and CDR2 sequences are MDHEN and SYDVKM. V shed 2 bases, J shed 6 bases, and the junction held 6 bases outside the gene matches. The CDR3 runs to 15 residues. The CDR3 protein is CASSLVSGGGQPQHF. The DNA for the CDR3 is TGTGCCAGCAGTTTAGTGTCAGGGGGCGGTCAGCCCCAGCATTTT.

The rearrangement joins TRBV18 to TRBJ1-1; TRBD1 matches 7 bases. J gave up 0 bases and V 5 bases, and 9 bases lay outside the gene matches. Per germline, CDR1 KGHSH and CDR2 LQKENI. The CDR3 totals 16 residues. The CDR3 sequence is CASSFGTARMNTEAFF. Written as DNA, the CDR3 is TGTGCCAGCTCATTCGGGACAGCCCGAATGAACACTGAAGCTTTCTTT. The full variable domain, in which reference TRBV18 and TRBJ1-1 provide the parts outside the CDR3, is NAGVMQNPRHLVRRRGQEARLRCSPMKGHSHVYWYRQLPEEGLKFMVYLQKENIIDESGMPKERFSAEFPKEGPSILRIQQVVRGDSAAYFCASSFGTARMNTEAFFGQGTRLTVV.

This chain links TRBV18 with TRBJ2-2; D gene ambiguous. There are 13 residues in the CDR3. Trimming pared 3 bases from V and 6 bases from J, leaving 8 bases between. Germline V gene sequence: CDR1 KGHSH, CDR2 LQKENI. Here the CDR3 reads CASSPRGSGELFF. Here the CDR3 DNA reads TGTGCCAGCTCACCCCGAGGATCCGGGGAGCTGTTTTTT.

The chain combines TRBV7-3 with TRBJ1-1, with 9 bases identical to TRBD1. Germline V lookup: CDR1 SGHTA, CDR2 FQGTGA. The length of the CDR3 is 15 residues. V was clipped by 1 base and J by 5 bases; unmatched bases: 5. CDR3 region: CASSLSGTGRTEAFF. CDR3 nucleotide sequence: TGTGCCAGCAGCTTAAGTGGGACAGGGAGAACTGAAGCTTTCTTT.

The chain carries TRBV27 and TRBJ1-4; TRBD1 aligns across 11 bases. Trimming at V came to 5 bases and at J to 8 bases, leaving 4 bases not matched to a gene. The CDR3 runs to 14 residues. From germline, CDR1 is MNHEY and CDR2 SMNVEV (reference sequence). CDR3: CASSRTGGVEKLFF. The DNA of the CDR3 is TGTGCCAGCAGTAGGACAGGGGGCGTGGAAAAACTGTTTTTT.

The V and J genes are TRBV5-1 and TRBJ2-7, with 11 bases identical to TRBD1. The trim removed 2 bases at V and 3 bases at J, leaving 10 bases unmatched. The CDR3 has 17 amino acids. Germline V lookup: CDR1 SGHRS, CDR2 YFSETQ. The CDR3 reads CASSFFPGQGAGYEQYF. The DNA for the CDR3 is TGCGCCAGCAGCTTTTTCCCAGGACAGGGGGCGGGCTACGAGCAGTACTTC.

This chain uses TRBV6-5 with TRBJ1-2, with D possibly matching TRBD1 (5 bases). This CDR3 has 15 residues. CDR1 is MNHEY and CDR2 is SVGAGI in the germline V gene. V was trimmed by 6 bases and J by 2 bases, leaving 16 bases between them. DNA for the CDR3: TGTGCCAGCAGCCCATCGGGGGGATTGAACTATGGCTACACCTTC. As protein: CASSPSGGLNYGYTF.

This clone showed up just once. V is TRBV2 and J is TRBJ2-2, with 8 bases identical to TRBD1. Germline V gene data show CDR1 as SNHLY and CDR2 as FYNNEI. The CDR3 is 15 amino acids. V lost 6 bases and J lost 5; bases outside the gene matches: 8. CDR3 protein: CASREWTGPTGELFF. The CDR3 nucleotides read TGTGCCAGCAGAGAATGGACAGGGCCTACCGGGGAGCTGTTTTTT.

The J gene is TRBJ2-7, the V gene TRBV28; 7 bases are a match to TRBD2. CDR1 is MDHEN, CDR2 SYDVKM, per germline. The V segment lost 2 bases and the J segment 2 bases; nucleotides outside the gene matches: 6. The CDR3 runs 15 residues. This CDR3 is CASSLGGSAAYEQYF. The CDR3 coding sequence is TGTGCCAGCAGTTTAGGCGGGAGCGCTGCCTACGAGCAGTACTTC. Combining the CDR3 with reference TRBV28 and TRBJ2-7 gives the whole variable domain DVKVTQSSRYLVKRTGEKVFLECVQDMDHENMFWYRQDPGLGLRLIYFSYDVKMKEKGDIPEGYSVSREKKERFSLILESASTNQTSMYLCASSLGGSAAYEQYFGPGTRLTVT.

The chain employs TRBV11-2 and TRBJ2-7; possible D gene TRBD2, 5 bases. Trimming shortened V by 4 bases and J by 6 bases, and 10 bases separated the two germline ends. CDR1 and CDR2 (germline): SGHAT, FQNNGV. The CDR3 is made up of 12 amino acids. This chain's CDR3 is CASSSVGVEQYF. The CDR3 nucleotides read TGTGCCAGCAGCTCTGTCGGGGTCGAGCAGTACTTC.

The chain is built from TRBV7-8 and TRBJ2-7; maybe TRBD1 (6 bases). This CDR3 spans 14 amino acids. Per germline, CDR1 SGHVS and CDR2 FQNEAQ. V was shortened by 1 base and J by 0 bases, with 7 bases between the two germline ends. CDR3 amino acids: CASSLVDSSYEQYF. CDR3 DNA: TGTGCCAGCAGCTTAGTGGACAGCTCCTACGAGCAGTACTTC.

The genes are TRBV27 and TRBJ2-3, with a possible D match to TRBD2 (6 bases). V was clipped by 2 bases and J by 3 bases, with 15 bases between them. This CDR3 contains 16 residues. Germline V gene lookup returns CDR1 MNHEY and CDR2 SMNVEV (reference sequence). The CDR3 DNA is TGTGCCAGCAGTTTACGCGGACACGCGGGAACAGATACGCAGTATTTT. It is translated as CASSLRGHAGTDTQYF.

The rearrangement joins TRBV7-3 to TRBJ2-1, with D maybe TRBD2 (6 bases). This CDR3 region has 13 residues. V was trimmed by 7 bases and J by 3 bases, leaving 10 bases between them. Germline CDR1 reads SGHTA; CDR2 reads FQGTGA. CDR3 region: CASNNGGYNEQFF. CDR3 nucleotides: TGTGCCAGCAACAACGGGGGCTACAATGAGCAGTTCTTC.

This clone was counted only a few times. V is TRBV27 and J is TRBJ2-2; TRBD2 matches at 9 bases. Germline V gives CDR1 MNHEY, CDR2 SMNVEV (reference sequence). There are 20 residues in the CDR3. V dropped 1 base and J dropped 3; count of bases not matched to a gene: 15. CDR3 sequence: CASSLWGGRADAIHTGELFF. As DNA, the CDR3 is TGTGCCAGCAGTTTATGGGGCGGGAGGGCCGATGCCATCCACACCGGGGAGCTGTTTTTT.

V and J are TRBV5-4 and TRBJ2-7; 7 nucleotides line up with TRBD2. V shed 0 bases, J shed 0 bases, and the junction held 0 bases outside the gene matches. Germline assignment: CDR1 SGHNT and CDR2 YYREEE (reference sequence). The CDR3 runs 14 residues. CDR3 nucleotide sequence: TGTGCCAGCAGCTTGGGCGGGAGCTCCTACGAGCAGTACTTC. Encoded protein: CASSLGGSSYEQYF. The full variable domain, rest sourced from reference TRBV5-4 and TRBJ2-7, is ETGVTQSPTHLIKTRGQQVTLRCSSQSGHNTVSWYQQALGQGPQFIFQYYREEENGRGNFPPRFSGLQFPNYSSELNVNALELDDSALYLCASSLGGSSYEQYFGPGTRLTVT.

This chain links TRBV5-4 with TRBJ2-7, with TRBD1 identical over 8 bases. The CDR3 sequence is 14 residues long. With 4 bases clipped from V and 4 bases from J, the junction kept 7 bases outside the gene matches. Germline V gene lookup returns CDR1 SGHNT and CDR2 YYREEE (reference sequence). This CDR3 is CASSPGTGPYEQYF. In nucleotides, the CDR3 is TGTGCCAGCAGCCCCGGGACAGGACCATACGAGCAGTACTTC.